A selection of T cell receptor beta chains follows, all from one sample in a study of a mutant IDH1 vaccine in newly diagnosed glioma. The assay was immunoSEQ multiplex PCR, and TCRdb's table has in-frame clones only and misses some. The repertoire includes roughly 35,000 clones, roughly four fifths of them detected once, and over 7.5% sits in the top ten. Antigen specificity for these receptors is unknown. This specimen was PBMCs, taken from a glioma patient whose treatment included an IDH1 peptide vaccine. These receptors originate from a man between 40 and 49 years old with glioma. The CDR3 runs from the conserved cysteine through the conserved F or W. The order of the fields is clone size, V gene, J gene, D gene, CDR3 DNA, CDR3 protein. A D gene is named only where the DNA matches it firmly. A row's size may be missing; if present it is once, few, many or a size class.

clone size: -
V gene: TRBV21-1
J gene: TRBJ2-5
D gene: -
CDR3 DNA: TGTGCCAGCAGCAAAGCTGGGGACAGGGGACAGGAGACCCAGTACTTC
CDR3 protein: CASSKAGDRGQETQYF

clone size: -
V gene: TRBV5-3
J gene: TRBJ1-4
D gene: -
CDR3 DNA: TGTGCCAGAAGGCGACGGAGGGGCTCCCTCGGCGAAAAACTGTTTTTT
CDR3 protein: CARRRRRGSLGEKLFF

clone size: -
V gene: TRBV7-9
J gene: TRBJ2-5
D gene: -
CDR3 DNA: TGTGCCACCAGAGGCAACGGGGAGACCCAGTACTTC
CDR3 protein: CATRGNGETQYF

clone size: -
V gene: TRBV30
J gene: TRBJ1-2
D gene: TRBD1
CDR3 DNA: TGTGCCTGGAGCGCCGGGACAGGGCACTATGGCTACACCTTC
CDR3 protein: CAWSAGTGHYGYTF

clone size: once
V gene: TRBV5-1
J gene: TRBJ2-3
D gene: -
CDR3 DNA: TGCGCCAGCAGCTTGGGCGAAAACCCCACAGATACGCAGTATTTT
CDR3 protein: CASSLGENPTDTQYF

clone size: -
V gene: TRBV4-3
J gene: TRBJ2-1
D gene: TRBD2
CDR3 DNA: TGCGCCAGCAGCCAAGAAATGGGACTAGCGCCCAATGAGCAGTTCTTC
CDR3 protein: CASSQEMGLAPNEQFF

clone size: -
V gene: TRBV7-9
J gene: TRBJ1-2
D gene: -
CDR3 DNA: TGTGCCAGCAGCTTAGTCGCAGCTAACTATGGCTACACCTTC
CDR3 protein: CASSLVAANYGYTF

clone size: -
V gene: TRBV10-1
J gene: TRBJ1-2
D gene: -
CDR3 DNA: TGCGCCAGCAGTGGCGGGACGGACTATGGCTACACCTTC
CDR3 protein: CASSGGTDYGYTF

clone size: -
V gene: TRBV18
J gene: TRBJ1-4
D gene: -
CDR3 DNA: TGTGCCAGCTCACGACTCACAGCAACTAATGAAAAACTGTTTTTT
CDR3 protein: CASSRLTATNEKLFF

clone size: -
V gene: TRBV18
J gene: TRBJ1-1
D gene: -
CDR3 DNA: TGTGCCAGCTCACCCTTCGGGGACAAAAACACTGAAGCTTTCTTT
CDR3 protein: CASSPFGDKNTEAFF

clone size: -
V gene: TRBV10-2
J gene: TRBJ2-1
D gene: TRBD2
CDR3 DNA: TGCGCCAGCAGCCGGGGGGACGCAGGGGAGCAGTTCTTC
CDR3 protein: CASSRGDAGEQFF

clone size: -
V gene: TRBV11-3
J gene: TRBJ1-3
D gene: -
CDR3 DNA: TGTGCCAGCAGCCAAGACGGCATCTCTGGAAACACCATATATTTT
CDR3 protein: CASSQDGISGNTIYF

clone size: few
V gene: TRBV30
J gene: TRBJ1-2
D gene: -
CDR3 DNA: TGTGCCTGCCAAGGGGACCTCCACTATGGCTACACCTTC
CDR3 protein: CACQGDLHYGYTF

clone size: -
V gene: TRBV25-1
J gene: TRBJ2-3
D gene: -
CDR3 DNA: TGTGCCACCCTGCCATCGGGTACAGATACGCAGTATTTT
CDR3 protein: CATLPSGTDTQYF

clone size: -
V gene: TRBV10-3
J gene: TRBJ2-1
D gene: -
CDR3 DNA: TGTGCCATCAGTACAGGGGGGGAGGATGAGCAGTTCTTC
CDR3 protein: CAISTGGEDEQFF

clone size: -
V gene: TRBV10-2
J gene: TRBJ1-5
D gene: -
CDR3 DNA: TGCGCCAGCAGTAGGGGGAGGGATGGCAATCAGCCCCAGCATTTT
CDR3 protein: CASSRGRDGNQPQHF

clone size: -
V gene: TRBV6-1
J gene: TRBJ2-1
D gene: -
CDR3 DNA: TGTGCCAGCAGTGAGGGCTCGGGTGAGCAGTTCTTC
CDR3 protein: CASSEGSGEQFF

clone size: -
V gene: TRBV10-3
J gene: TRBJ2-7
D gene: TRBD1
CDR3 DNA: TGTGCCGCGCAGGGACAGGACTCCTACGAGCAGTACTTC
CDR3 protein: CAAQGQDSYEQYF